The 23 T cell receptor beta chains given below trace back to one sample, sequenced in a study of T cell changes during pregnancy in multiple sclerosis. The data were produced by immunoSEQ multiplex PCR, yet TCRdb's version contains in-frame clones alone and is incomplete. The repertoire includes around 63,000 clones, about 91% of them detected once, and almost 1.5% sits in the top ten. Sequences were derived from peripheral blood, sampled after pregnancy. These receptors all come from a female donor with multiple sclerosis, enrolled in a pregnancy study.

The rearrangement links TRBV19 to TRBJ2-7; no firm D call. V was trimmed by 1 base and J by 1 base, leaving 8 bases between them. The CDR3 sequence is 14 residues long. Germline V gene lookup returns CDR1 LNHDA and CDR2 SQIVND (reference sequence). The DNA for the CDR3 is TGTGCCAGTAGTATAGGGTCCCAGTCCTACGAGCAGTACTTC. It codes for CASSIGSQSYEQYF.

In this sample, this clone turned up a few times. The V gene is TRBV5-1, the J gene TRBJ1-1, with D possibly being TRBD1 (5 bases). Germline CDR1 is SGHRS and CDR2 is YFSETQ. V was shortened by 6 bases and J by 4 bases, with 16 bases between the two germline ends. CDR3 size: 14 residues. CDR3 sequence: CASTSYGGVTEAFF. DNA for the CDR3: TGCGCCAGCACCTCTTACGGGGGGGTCACTGAAGCTTTCTTT.

The chain uses TRBV13 and TRBJ2-5, with 7 bases lining up with TRBD2. The germline V gene has CDR1 PRHDT and CDR2 FYEKMQ (reference sequence). The CDR3 length is 15 residues. The junction had 3 bases not matched to a gene; V was cut back by 0 bases and J by 2 bases. The CDR3 reads CASSLGLADQETQYF. DNA for the CDR3: TGTGCCAGCAGCTTAGGGCTAGCGGATCAAGAGACCCAGTACTTC.

This rearrangement joins TRBV30 to TRBJ2-1; TRBD2 might be the D (5 bases). The V gene's germline CDR1 is GTSNPN and CDR2 SVGIG (reference sequence). The CDR3 contains 14 residues. V was clipped by 2 bases and J by 3 bases, with 11 bases between them. The CDR3 coding sequence is TGTGCCTGGAGTTGGGCGGGTTTCTACAATGAGCAGTTCTTC. It translates to CAWSWAGFYNEQFF.

The chain couples TRBV5-1 to TRBJ2-2; D ambiguous. The germline gives CDR1 SGHRS, CDR2 YFSETQ. This CDR3 has 14 amino acids. The V end lost 0 bases, the J end lost 4 bases, and 7 bases lay between the germline ends. The CDR3 sequence: CASSLVAATGELFF. Written as DNA, the CDR3 is TGCGCCAGCAGCTTGGTGGCGGCCACCGGGGAGCTGTTTTTT.

V is TRBV5-1 and J is TRBJ2-7; D is unclear. The V end lost 4 bases, the J end lost 3 bases, and 11 bases lay between the germline ends. The germline V gene encodes CDR1 SGHRS and CDR2 YFSETQ. The length of the CDR3 is 13 residues. CDR3 sequence: CASSTALNYEQYF. The CDR3 coding sequence is TGCGCCAGCAGCACCGCGCTTAACTACGAGCAGTACTTC.

The chain is built from TRBV27 and TRBJ2-1; TRBD2 is a possible D gene (5 bases). The CDR3 has 12 amino acids. V shed 6 bases and J shed 6 bases, with 9 bases lying between them. Germline CDR1 is MNHEY and CDR2 is SMNVEV (reference sequence). The CDR3 sequence: CASRVLANEQFF. The CDR3 DNA is TGTGCCAGCAGGGTGCTAGCCAATGAGCAGTTCTTC.

This chain uses TRBV5-1 with TRBJ1-3; D not resolved. V shed 4 bases and J shed 4 bases, with 15 bases lying between them. Per the germline V gene, CDR1 is SGHRS and CDR2 is YFSETQ. CDR3 length: 15 amino acids. CDR3 DNA sequence: TGCGCCAGCAGCCAGAATGACGGAGTAGGAAACACCATATATTTT. Translated: CASSQNDGVGNTIYF.

The chain recombines TRBV5-1 with TRBJ2-6, with TRBD2 matching over 7 bases. The CDR3 has 16 amino acids. The J segment lost 1 base and the V segment lost 6 bases, leaving 7 bases of the junction unmatched. The germline gives CDR1 SGHRS, CDR2 YFSETQ. The CDR3 loop is CASTWGGVSGANVLTF. The CDR3 region has the DNA TGCGCCAGCACTTGGGGGGGGGTGTCTGGGGCCAACGTCCTGACTTTC. Supplemented by reference TRBV5-1 and TRBJ2-6, the full variable domain reads KAGVTQTPRYLIKTRGQQVTLSCSPISGHRSVSWYQQTPGQGLQFLFEYFSETQRNKGNFPGRFSGRQFSNSRSEMNVSTLELGDSALYLCASTWGGVSGANVLTFGAGSRLTVL.

The genes are TRBV19 and TRBJ2-4; 11 bases agree with TRBD1. This CDR3 region has 13 residues. CDR1 is LNHDA, CDR2 SQIVND, per germline (reference sequence). The ends lost 7 bases at V and 9 bases at J; junction bases unmatched: 5. The DNA of the CDR3 is TGTGCCAGTACCTCCGGGACAGGGGGCATTCAGTACTTC. Translation: CASTSGTGGIQYF.

The CDR3 is CASSTLAGVAKNIQYF. The CDR3 bases are TGTGCCAGCAGCACCTTAGCGGGAGTGGCCAAAAACATTCAGTACTTC. J is TRBJ2-4 and V is TRBV7-9; 9 bases agree with TRBD2. This CDR3 has 16 amino acids. The germline V gene encodes CDR1 SEHNR and CDR2 FQNEAQ (reference sequence). The trim removed 5 bases at V and 1 base at J, leaving 6 bases unmatched.

The V call is TRBV7-2, the J call TRBJ1-2; 7 bases align to TRBD1. Germline V gene data show CDR1 as SGHTA and CDR2 as FQGNSA. V dropped 4 bases and J dropped 7; count of bases not matched to a gene: 15. The CDR3 covers 16 residues. The CDR3 nucleotides read TGTGCCAGCAGCTATCCCTCCAGGGGGTTCCGGCGTGGCTACACCTTC. Translated, it gives CASSYPSRGFRRGYTF.

V is TRBV5-6 and J is TRBJ2-1, with 9 bases lining up with TRBD1. The germline V gene has CDR1 SGHDT and CDR2 YYEEEE. Trimming cost V 7 bases and J 7 bases; bases outside gene matches: 6. The length of the CDR3 is 13 residues. Here the CDR3 reads CASGTGSWNEQFF. CDR3 DNA sequence: TGTGCCAGCGGGACAGGGTCCTGGAATGAGCAGTTCTTC. The entire variable domain, with the rest obtained from reference TRBV5-6 and TRBJ2-1, is as follows: DAGVTQSPTHLIKTRGQQVTLRCSPKSGHDTVSWYQQALGQGPQFIFQYYEEEERQRGNFPDRFSGHQFPNYSSELNVNALLLGDSALYLCASGTGSWNEQFFGPGTRLTVL.

This clone has a single count. The chain employs TRBV4-1 and TRBJ2-3; the match to TRBD2 covers 9 bases. CDR3 length: 14 residues. Per the germline V gene, CDR1 is MGHRA and CDR2 is YSYEKL. V shed 4 bases, J shed 6 bases, and the junction held 5 bases outside the gene matches. This chain's CDR3 is CASSPGLARDTQYF. CDR3 in DNA: TGCGCCAGCAGCCCAGGACTAGCGAGGGATACGCAGTATTTT.

The CDR3 nucleotides read TGTGCCAGCTCGCCTTCAGGGGGGCTACAGCCCCAGCATTTT. Amino acids: CASSPSGGLQPQHF. The rearrangement uses TRBV18 and TRBJ1-5, with TRBD1 identical over 7 bases. Germline loops: CDR1 KGHSH, CDR2 LQKENI. V shed 6 bases and J 7 bases; nucleotides not matched to a gene: 9. CDR3 length: 14 amino acids.

The chain combines TRBV7-2 with TRBJ2-1, with 8 bases lining up with TRBD2. After removal of 1 base from V and 0 bases from J, the junction contained 2 bases not matched to a gene. This CDR3 region has 16 residues. In germline, CDR1 is SGHTA, CDR2 FQGNSA. The CDR3 DNA reads as TGTGCCAGCAGCTTAGTGGGGACTAGCTCCTACAATGAGCAGTTCTTC. It codes for CASSLVGTSSYNEQFF.

The chain combines TRBV4-1 with TRBJ1-1, with D uncertain. This CDR3 is built from 16 residues. Looked up from germline, CDR1 is MGHRA and CDR2 is YSYEKL. V was shortened by 2 bases and J by 0 bases, with 13 bases between the two germline ends. CDR3 residues: CASSQLARLLNTEAFF. The DNA for the CDR3 is TGCGCCAGCAGCCAACTAGCACGCTTACTGAACACTGAAGCTTTCTTT.

Turning to this clone: At one end, the junction sequence differs from germline, possibly due to a read error. The genes are TRBV2 and TRBJ2-7; TRBD2 is a possible D gene (6 bases). Germline CDR1 and CDR2: SNHLY and FYNNEI. There are 12 residues in the CDR3. DNA of the CDR3: TGTGCCAGCACCCTACAGCGGGTAATGGAGGACTTC. Its protein product is CASTLQRVMEDF.

V usage is TRBV28 and J usage is TRBJ1-1, with 8 bases fitting TRBD1. V gave up 2 bases and J gave up 11 bases; unmatched junction bases: 4. The CDR3 sequence is 12 residues long. Germline V gene data show CDR1 as MDHEN and CDR2 as SYDVKM. CDR3 bases: TGTGCCAGCAGTTTAACGACAGGGGCTGCTTTCTTT. Protein: CASSLTTGAAFF.

This clone was recorded a few times. The chain is built from TRBV7-9 and TRBJ1-5, with a weak D call TRBD1 (6 bases). V was pared by 3 bases and J by 1 base, with 7 bases between. There are 14 residues in the CDR3. The germline V gene encodes CDR1 SEHNR and CDR2 FQNEAQ (reference sequence). In DNA, the CDR3 is TGTGCCAGCAGCTTCCAGGGGAGCAATCAGCCCCAGCATTTT. As protein: CASSFQGSNQPQHF.

J is TRBJ2-1 and V is TRBV10-3, with a weak D call TRBD2 (6 bases). Trimming stripped 4 bases from V and 1 base from J, with 14 bases between. Germline-derived CDR1 and CDR2 are ENHRY and SYGVKD. The CDR3 is made up of 16 amino acids. CDR3 region: CAISGGESGSYNEQFF. The CDR3 bases are TGTGCCATCAGTGGGGGGGAAAGTGGGTCCTACAATGAGCAGTTCTTC.

The J gene is TRBJ2-3, the V gene TRBV5-5; D unresolved. From germline, CDR1 is SGHKS and CDR2 YYEKEE (reference sequence). Trimming shortened V by 4 bases and J by 5 bases, and 14 bases separated the two germline ends. The CDR3 spans 14 residues. CDR3 sequence reads: CASSPTKPRDTQYF. The CDR3 coding sequence is TGTGCCAGCAGCCCCACCAAACCGCGAGATACGCAGTATTTT.

V gene TRBV28 combines with J gene TRBJ2-1; possible D gene TRBD2, 6 bases. The CDR3 runs 17 residues. Germline V gene sequence: CDR1 MDHEN, CDR2 SYDVKM. V was shortened by 3 bases and J by 4 bases, with 19 bases between the two germline ends. CDR3 nucleotide sequence: TGTGCCAGCAGTTTTCTAATTGGGCCCGGGGGATACAATGAGCAGTTCTTC. The encoded protein is CASSFLIGPGGYNEQFF.